Shown below are 12 T cell receptor beta chains from a single sample sequenced in a study. One entry per CDR3 protein results from TCRdb running MiXCR on the RT-PCR reads. Of more than 600,000 distinct CDR3 sequences in the sample, 13% to 15% are singletons; the top ten hold 3.6%. Sequencing used memory CD4+ T cells from blood. The receptor set was obtained from a female donor in good health, serving as a healthy control.

There are many counts of this clonotype. The chain joins TRBV27 to TRBJ2-3; D is possibly TRBD1 (6 bases). Germline V gives CDR1 MNHEY, CDR2 SMNVEV (reference sequence). Trimming left V 5 bases short and J 2 bases short, with 14 bases between. This CDR3 spans 15 amino acids. The CDR3 sequence: CASSPRGIATDTQYF. CDR3 DNA: TGTGCCAGCAGTCCCAGGGGTATCGCCACAGATACGCAGTATTTT.

The V call is TRBV6-1, the J call TRBJ2-7, with D hard to call. Germline V gene data show CDR1 as MNHNS and CDR2 as SASEGT. CDR3 length: 14 residues. Deletions cut 10 bases from V and 0 bases from J, with 16 bases between. CDR3 coding DNA: TGTGCCACCCCAACCGGGCCACCCTCCTACGAGCAGTACTTC. Translation gives CATPTGPPSYEQYF.

This clonotype came up many times. The chain recombines TRBV6-5 with TRBJ1-6; tentatively, D is TRBD1 (6 bases). This CDR3 has 12 amino acids. Trimming stripped 8 bases from V and 7 bases from J, with 9 bases between. Per germline, CDR1 MNHEY and CDR2 SVGAGI. The CDR3 sequence: CASLTGNSPLHF. CDR3 DNA: TGTGCCAGCCTAACAGGGAATTCACCCCTCCACTTT.

This clonotype was recorded many times. The chain carries TRBV12-3 or TRBV12-4 and TRBJ1-5; D is undetermined. V was shortened by 4 bases and J by 5 bases, with 6 bases between the two germline ends. This CDR3 is 12 amino acids long. This CDR3 is CASSWSDQPQHF. The CDR3 DNA reads as TGTGCCAGCAGTTGGTCCGATCAGCCCCAGCATTTT.

This clonotype was observed a few times. This chain uses TRBV10-3 with TRBJ1-1; D remains unclear. V dropped 10 bases and J dropped 0 bases, with 12 bases sitting between them. The CDR3 runs to 13 residues. Germline V CDR1 and CDR2: ENHRY, SYGVKD. This CDR3 reads CATGDMLNTEAFF. The DNA for the CDR3 is TGTGCCACGGGAGACATGCTGAACACTGAAGCTTTCTTT.

This clonotype was observed a few times. The chain employs TRBV5-1 and TRBJ2-1, with unresolved D. The CDR3 runs to 12 residues. The ends were cut back, 2 bases at V and 8 bases at J, with 8 bases in the middle. Germline V gene sequence: CDR1 SGHRS, CDR2 YFSETQ. CDR3 in DNA: TGCGCCAGCAGCTTAAATGTCCATGAGCAGTTCTTC. It encodes CASSLNVHEQFF.

Many counts were recorded for this clonotype. The rearrangement joins TRBV12-3 or TRBV12-4 to TRBJ1-1, with 7 bases fitting TRBD1. V lost 3 bases, J lost 6 bases, and 4 bases stayed unmatched. This CDR3 has 13 residues. The CDR3, as DNA: TGTGCCAGCAGTTTGATAGGGGGCTCTGAAGCTTTCTTT. Protein product: CASSLIGGSEAFF.

This clonotype was observed many times. The gene calls are TRBV30 and TRBJ1-1, with D uncertain. CDR1 and CDR2 from the germline V gene are GTSNPN and SVGIG (reference sequence). The CDR3 extends over 13 amino acids. V shed 4 bases and J shed 1 base, with 10 bases lying between them. CDR3 sequence (DNA): TGTGCCTGGATCACGGTACGGAACACTGAAGCTTTCTTT. Protein: CAWITVRNTEAFF.

Only a few counts were recorded for this clonotype. The chain recombines TRBV28 with TRBJ1-1; no definite D call. Trimming shortened V by 1 base and J by 7 bases, and 13 bases separated the two germline ends. From germline, CDR1 is MDHEN and CDR2 SYDVKM. This CDR3 comprises 14 residues. CDR3 bases: TGTGCCAGCAGTTTATACCCGTGGACGGATGAAGCTTTCTTT. Encoded protein: CASSLYPWTDEAFF.

V gene TRBV20-1 combines with J gene TRBJ2-5; D possibly corresponds to TRBD1 (6 bases). The CDR3 is 13 residues long. The V gene lost 6 bases and the J gene lost 5 bases, with 16 bases spanning the gap. Germline V gene data show CDR1 as DFQATT and CDR2 as SNEGSKA (reference sequence). The CDR3 DNA sequence: TGCAGTGCCAAGCCACAGGGTGGGGAGACCCAGTACTTC. This gives the protein CSAKPQGGETQYF.

This clonotype was seen repeatedly, ten times or more. This CDR3 is CASSTLGPGKSYNEQFF. CDR3 sequence (DNA): TGTGCCAGCAGCACCCTAGGACCGGGCAAGTCCTACAATGAGCAGTTCTTC. The genes are TRBV7-2 and TRBJ2-1, with no clear D. Germline V CDR1 and CDR2: SGHTA, FQGNSA. The germline V and J ends were trimmed by 5 bases and 1 base, with 18 bases remaining between them. The CDR3 totals 17 residues.

This chain uses TRBV4-3 with TRBJ1-1, with a tentative D call TRBD1 (5 bases). CDR1 is LGHNA and CDR2 is YSLEER in the germline V gene. The CDR3 is 17 residues long. Trimming took 3 bases from V and 3 from J, leaving 20 bases between them. The CDR3 region is CASSHPMVAGMHTEAFF. The CDR3 DNA reads TGCGCCAGCAGCCACCCCATGGTGGCAGGGATGCACACTGAAGCTTTCTTT.